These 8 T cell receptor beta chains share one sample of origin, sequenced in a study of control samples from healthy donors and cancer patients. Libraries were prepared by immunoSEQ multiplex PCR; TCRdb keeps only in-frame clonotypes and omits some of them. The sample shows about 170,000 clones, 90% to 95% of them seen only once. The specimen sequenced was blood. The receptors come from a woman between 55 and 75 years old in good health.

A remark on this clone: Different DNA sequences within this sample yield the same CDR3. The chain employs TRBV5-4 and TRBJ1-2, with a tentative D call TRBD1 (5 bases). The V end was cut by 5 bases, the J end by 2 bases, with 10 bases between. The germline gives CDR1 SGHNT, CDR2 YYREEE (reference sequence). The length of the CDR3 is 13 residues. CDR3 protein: CASSRQPNYGYTF. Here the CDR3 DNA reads TGTGCCAGCAGTCGACAGCCCAACTATGGCTACACCTTC.

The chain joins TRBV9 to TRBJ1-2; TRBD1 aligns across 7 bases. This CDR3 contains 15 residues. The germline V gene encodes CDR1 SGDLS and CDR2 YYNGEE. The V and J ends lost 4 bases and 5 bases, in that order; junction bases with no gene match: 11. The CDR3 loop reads CASSPDEGAVYGYTF. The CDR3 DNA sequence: TGTGCCAGCAGCCCAGACGAGGGGGCAGTTTATGGCTACACCTTC.

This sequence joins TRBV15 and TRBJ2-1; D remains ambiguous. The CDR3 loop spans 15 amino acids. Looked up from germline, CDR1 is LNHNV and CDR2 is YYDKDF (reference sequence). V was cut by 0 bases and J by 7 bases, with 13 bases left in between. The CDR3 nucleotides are TGTGCCACCAGCAGAGATCCCGACGGCGTTAATGAGCAGTTCTTC. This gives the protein CATSRDPDGVNEQFF.

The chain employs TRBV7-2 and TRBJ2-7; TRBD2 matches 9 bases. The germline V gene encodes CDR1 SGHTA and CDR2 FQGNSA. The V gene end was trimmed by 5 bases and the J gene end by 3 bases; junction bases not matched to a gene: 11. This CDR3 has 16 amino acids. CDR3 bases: TGTGCCAGCAGCCCCCAGCCTCTAGCGGGACGCTACGAGCAGTACTTC. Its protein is CASSPQPLAGRYEQYF.

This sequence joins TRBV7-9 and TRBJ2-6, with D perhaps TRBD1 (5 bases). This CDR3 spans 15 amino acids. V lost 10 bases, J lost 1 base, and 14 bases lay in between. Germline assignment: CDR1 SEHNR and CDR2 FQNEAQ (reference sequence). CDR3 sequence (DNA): TGTGCCAACTCTAAAGGGGATTCTGGGGCCAACGTCCTGACTTTC. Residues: CANSKGDSGANVLTF.

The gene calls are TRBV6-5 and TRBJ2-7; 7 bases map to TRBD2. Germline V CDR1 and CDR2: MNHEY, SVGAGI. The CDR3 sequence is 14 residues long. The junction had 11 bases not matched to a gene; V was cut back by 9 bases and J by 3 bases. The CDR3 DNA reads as TGTGCCAGTTTGACTAGCTCCTACGACTACGAGCAGTACTTC. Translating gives CASLTSSYDYEQYF.

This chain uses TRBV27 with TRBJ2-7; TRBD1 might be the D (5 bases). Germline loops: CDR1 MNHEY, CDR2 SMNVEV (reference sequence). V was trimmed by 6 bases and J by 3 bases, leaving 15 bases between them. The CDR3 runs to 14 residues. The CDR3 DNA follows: TGTGCCAGCAGCCCAAGCGAGACAGTCTACGAGCAGTACTTC. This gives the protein CASSPSETVYEQYF.

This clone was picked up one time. Here the CDR3 DNA reads TGTGCCAGCAGTCCCGGGGGGGCAGGTAATGAGCAGTTCTTC. This gives the protein CASSPGGAGNEQFF. J is TRBJ2-1 and V is TRBV5-4, with TRBD2 matching over 8 bases. Trimming took 5 bases from V and 7 from J; bases not matched to a gene: 8. Germline V gives CDR1 SGHNT, CDR2 YYREEE (reference sequence). This CDR3 comprises 14 residues.